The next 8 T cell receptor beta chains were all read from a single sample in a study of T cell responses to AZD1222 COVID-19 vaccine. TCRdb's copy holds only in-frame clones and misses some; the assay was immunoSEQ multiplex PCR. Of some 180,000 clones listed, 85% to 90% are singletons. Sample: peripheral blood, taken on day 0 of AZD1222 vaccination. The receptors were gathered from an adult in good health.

The CDR3 coding sequence is TGTGCCAGCAGTTTCGGACAGGGGTACACCGGGGAGCTGTTTTTT. Its protein product is CASSFGQGYTGELFF. This chain connects TRBV27 to TRBJ2-2, with 9 bases fitting TRBD1. The CDR3 consists of 15 residues. J was trimmed by 3 bases and V by 3 bases; bases with no gene match: 2. The germline CDR1 and CDR2 sequences are MNHEY and SMNVEV (reference sequence).

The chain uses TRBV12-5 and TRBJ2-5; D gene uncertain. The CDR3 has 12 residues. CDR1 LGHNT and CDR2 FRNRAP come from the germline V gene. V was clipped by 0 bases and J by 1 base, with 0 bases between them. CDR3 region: CASGLVQETQYF. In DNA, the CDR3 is TGTGCTAGTGGTTTGGTCCAAGAGACCCAGTACTTC.

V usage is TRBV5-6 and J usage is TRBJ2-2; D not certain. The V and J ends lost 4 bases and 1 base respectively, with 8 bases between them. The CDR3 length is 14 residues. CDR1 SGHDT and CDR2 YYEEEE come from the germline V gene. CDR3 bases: TGTGCCAGCAGCCCCGCAGTGAACACCGGGGAGCTGTTTTTT. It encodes CASSPAVNTGELFF.

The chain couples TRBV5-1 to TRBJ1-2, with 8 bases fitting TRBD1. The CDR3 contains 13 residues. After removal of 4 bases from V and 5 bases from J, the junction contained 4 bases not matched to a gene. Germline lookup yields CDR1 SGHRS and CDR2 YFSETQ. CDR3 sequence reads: CASSPGQGYGYTF. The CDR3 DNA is TGCGCCAGCAGCCCTGGACAGGGTTATGGCTACACCTTC.

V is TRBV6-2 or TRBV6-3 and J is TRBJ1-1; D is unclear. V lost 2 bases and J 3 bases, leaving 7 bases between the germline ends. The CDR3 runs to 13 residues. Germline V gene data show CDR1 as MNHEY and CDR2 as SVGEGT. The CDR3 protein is CASSYRVHTEAFF. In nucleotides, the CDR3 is TGTGCCAGCAGTTACCGGGTCCACACTGAAGCTTTCTTT.

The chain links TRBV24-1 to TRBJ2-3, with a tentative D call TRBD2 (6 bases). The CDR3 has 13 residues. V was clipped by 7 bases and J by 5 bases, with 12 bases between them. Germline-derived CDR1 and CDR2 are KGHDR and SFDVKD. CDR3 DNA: TGTGCCACCAGGGGCGGGGTTCAAGATACGCAGTATTTT. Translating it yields CATRGGVQDTQYF.

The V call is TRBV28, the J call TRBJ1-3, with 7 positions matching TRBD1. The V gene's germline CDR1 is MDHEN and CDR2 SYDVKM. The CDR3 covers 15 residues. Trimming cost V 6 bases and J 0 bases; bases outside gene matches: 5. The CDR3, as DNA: TGTGCCAGCAGGGTGAGGGGGCTCTCTGGAAACACCATATATTTT. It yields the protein CASRVRGLSGNTIYF.

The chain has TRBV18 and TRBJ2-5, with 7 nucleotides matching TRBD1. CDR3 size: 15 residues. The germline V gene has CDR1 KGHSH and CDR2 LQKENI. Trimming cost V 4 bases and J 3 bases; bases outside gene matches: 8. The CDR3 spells CASSRWDREEETQYF. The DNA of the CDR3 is TGTGCCAGCTCACGCTGGGACAGAGAAGAAGAGACCCAGTACTTC.